One sample yielded the 13 T cell receptor beta chains listed below, sequenced in a study of blood T cell repertoires in COVID-19. The method was immunoSEQ multiplex PCR; TCRdb's version includes in-frame clones alone and lacks a portion of them. The sample includes under 95,000 clones, roughly four fifths seen only once; the top ten take 1% to 1.5%. The sequencing input was peripheral blood. The receptors come from a woman of 80 years or more with acute or convalescent COVID-19.

The rearrangement joins TRBV28 to TRBJ2-1; the D gene is possibly TRBD1 (5 bases). Trimming pared 7 bases from V and 1 base from J, leaving 8 bases between. From germline, CDR1 is MDHEN and CDR2 SYDVKM. The CDR3 loop spans 13 amino acids. The CDR3 DNA follows: TGTGCCAGCAAGCCAGGGTCCTACAATGAGCAGTTCTTC. Translating gives CASKPGSYNEQFF.

V gene TRBV11-2 combines with J gene TRBJ1-3; possibly TRBD1 for D (5 bases). Germline values: CDR1 SGHAT, CDR2 FQNNGV. This CDR3 is built from 14 residues. V lost 5 bases to trimming and J lost 2 bases, with 10 bases between them. The CDR3 region has the DNA TGTGCCAGCAGCAGCGGAGGGGCTGGAAACACCATATATTTT. This translates into CASSSGGAGNTIYF.

V gene TRBV5-4 combines with J gene TRBJ2-3, with TRBD1 as a possible D gene (6 bases). CDR3 length equals 15 residues. With 0 bases removed from V and 3 bases from J, the gap between germline ends came to 11 bases. CDR1 is SGHNT and CDR2 is YYREEE in the germline V gene (reference sequence). CDR3 nucleotides: TGTGCCAGCAGCTTGGACAGGGTTTCGACAGATACGCAGTATTTT. Its translation is CASSLDRVSTDTQYF.

The V call is TRBV3-1 (or the pseudogene TRBV3-2), the J call TRBJ2-2; 8 nucleotides match TRBD1. Germline CDR1 LGHDT, CDR2 YNNKEL (reference sequence). With 2 bases clipped from V and 5 bases from J, the junction kept 7 bases outside the gene matches. The CDR3 runs 16 residues. CDR3 sequence (DNA): TGTGCCAGCAGCCAACCCACAGGGGGAAGGACCGGGGAGCTGTTTTTT. Translating gives CASSQPTGGRTGELFF.

The chain recombines TRBV2 with TRBJ1-1; D gene ambiguous. Germline V gene lookup returns CDR1 SNHLY and CDR2 FYNNEI. The CDR3 is 14 residues long. The CDR3, as DNA: TGTGCGACGGCGGAGGGTAGATTGAACACTGAAGCTTTCTTT. It is translated as CATAEGRLNTEAFF.

The chain combines TRBV19 with TRBJ1-2, with 9 positions matching TRBD1. Germline lookup yields CDR1 LNHDA and CDR2 SQIVND (reference sequence). J lost 4 bases, V lost 6 bases, and 6 bases had no gene match. This CDR3 comprises 14 residues. CDR3 bases: TGTGCCAGTAGCCGGACAGGGGAGAGCTATGGCTACACCTTC. Translating gives CASSRTGESYGYTF.

The chain joins TRBV9 to TRBJ1-5, with D unresolved. V gave up 0 bases and J gave up 7 bases, with 11 bases separating them. The germline V gene encodes CDR1 SGDLS and CDR2 YYNGEE. This CDR3 region has 14 residues. The CDR3 DNA reads TGTGCCAGCAGCGTAGAGGAGGTGAAACAGCCCCAGCATTTT. The encoded protein is CASSVEEVKQPQHF.

V is TRBV5-6 and J is TRBJ2-5; a possible D gene is TRBD2 (6 bases). The CDR3 is 13 amino acids. Germline loops: CDR1 SGHDT, CDR2 YYEEEE. Trimming pared 7 bases from V and 1 base from J, leaving 11 bases between. For the CDR3, the DNA is TGTGCCAGCGGCCGGGACTTCCAAGAGACCCAGTACTTC. Amino acids: CASGRDFQETQYF.

With respect to this clone: Other DNA sequences from this sample encode an identical CDR3 as well. The rearrangement uses TRBV10-2 and TRBJ1-1; 7 nucleotides agree with TRBD1. Looked up from germline, CDR1 is WSHSY and CDR2 is SAAADI. The CDR3 totals 15 residues. Trimming took 6 bases from V and 0 from J; bases not matched to a gene: 7. This CDR3 reads CASRASGTVNTEAFF. The CDR3 DNA reads as TGCGCCAGCAGAGCTTCGGGGACAGTGAACACTGAAGCTTTCTTT.

The chain carries TRBV18 and TRBJ2-7; 10 bases agree with TRBD1. V dropped 8 bases and J dropped 9; count of bases not matched to a gene: 10. Germline V gene sequence: CDR1 KGHSH, CDR2 LQKENI. This CDR3 is 13 amino acids long. The chain's CDR3 is CASLAGQGEGQYF. The CDR3 bases are TGTGCCAGCCTAGCTGGACAGGGGGAAGGGCAGTACTTC.

The CDR3 DNA reads as TGTGCCAGTAGTATAGCCCAGAACACTGAAGCTTTCTTT. The encoded protein is CASSIAQNTEAFF. The chain combines TRBV19 with TRBJ1-1; no clear D gene. CDR3 size: 13 residues. CDR1 is LNHDA and CDR2 is SQIVND in the germline V gene (reference sequence). Deletions cut 1 base from V and 1 base from J, with 4 bases between.

The chain has TRBV29-1 and TRBJ1-2; no reliable D call. This CDR3 region has 12 residues. Germline CDR1 is SQVTM and CDR2 is ANQGSEA. V dropped 5 bases and J dropped 0 bases, with 7 bases sitting between them. Here the CDR3 DNA reads TGCAGCGTTTCACAGTCTAACTATGGCTACACCTTC. It codes for CSVSQSNYGYTF.

The chain couples TRBV4-1 to TRBJ2-3; 9 nucleotides line up with TRBD2. V was clipped by 1 base and J by 4 bases; unmatched bases: 3. This CDR3 region has 15 residues. The germline gives CDR1 MGHRA, CDR2 YSYEKL. The CDR3 loop reads CASSQGSGGPDTQYF. CDR3 bases: TGCGCCAGCAGCCAAGGGAGCGGGGGGCCAGATACGCAGTATTTT.